The T cell receptor beta chain under discussion was sequenced for a study of cytomegalovirus exposure and HLA in healthy donors (dated by TCRdb to the late 2010s). Regarding the complete study: According to an earlier analysis of 587 of the donors, some 180 million T cells yielded roughly 110 million unique TCR beta sequences and approximately 280 Gb of sequence data. About 310 gigabases of sequencing data and tens of millions of unique TCR sequences were included in an early release covering about 620 HLA-typed donors. Of the 350 to 450 genotyped donors, 70% to 90% were placed in the genetic ancestry cluster associated with self-reported Caucasian donors. The study aimed to test whether cataloging public T cell receptors could reveal signatures of past pathogen exposure. The study profiled the T cell repertoires of hundreds of subjects by immunosequencing and related them to cytomegalovirus serostatus. Along with the roughly 670-subject first cohort, a separate validation cohort of roughly 110 different subjects was used. The study combined high-throughput TCR immunosequencing, statistical association of individual TCRs with disease status, and machine learning to predict cytomegalovirus infection status. A later analysis re-analyzed previously published TCR beta repertoires from 666 donors and added high-resolution HLA genotyping to study TCR occurrence patterns. Rather than drawing on any new phenotypic data, the later analysis identified candidate immune exposures from TCR beta sequences and the way those sequences occurred across donors. To decide whether each TCR beta V gene segment behaved as functional or pseudogenic, an earlier analysis of some 570 of the donors relied on high-throughput TCR beta sequencing. Alongside the repertoire data, information on donor age, sex, ethnicity and CMV serostatus was compiled. A later genetic analysis used genome-wide SNP genotypes for 398 of the 666 donors, treating that subset as a discovery cohort. All discovery cohort repertoires had been generated using a single sequencing platform. HLA typing covered class I and class II loci at four-digit resolution. Typing coverage varied by locus: 629-630 donors for A, B, C, DRB1 and DQB1; 522 for DQA1; 600 to 610 for DPA1; 450 to 480 for DPB1. Because of strong linkage in the cohort, roughly five DR-DQ haplotypes were treated as single units for association and clustering. Among some 400 genotyped donors of the cohort, an average of about 240,000 unique TCR beta nucleotide sequences were sequenced per donor, roughly 20% of them non-productive.

Points the paper makes about the study in general: Several of the top co-occurrence clusters appeared to be linked to parvovirus B19, influenza, CMV and Epstein-Barr virus, according to a later analysis. Most TCR sequences were observed very rarely across donors, whereas some public TCRs were present in many individuals. For the cohort, immune exposure information was limited to CMV serostatus. A group of highly shared sequence variants was considered likely to be a technical artifact of the sequencing pipeline. Correlated functional status among segregating V segments might be attributable to linkage disequilibrium, but an unknown experimental factor could not be ruled out. A later analysis found that TCR association rates varied across HLA loci, with DRB1 alleles showing the most associated TCRs and HLA-C alleles the fewest. In a later genetic analysis, fewer N-insertions in productive TCRs were reported among donors in an Asian-associated ancestry cluster than the roughly 670-donor mean. A further reported finding was that TCR beta sequences accurately predicted the HLA-A and HLA-B alleles for most subjects in the first cohort. Specific HLA alleles were associated with around 18,000 TCR beta sequences at a false discovery rate of 0.05 in a later analysis. A later analysis found that most CMV-associated TCR beta chains appeared HLA-restricted, with HLA associations seemingly driven largely by CMV exposure. Because HLA typing was missing for some donors at each locus, association tests included only the typed subset. A later analysis found that HLA-associated TCR beta chains were more clonally expanded and had lower generation probabilities than equally common non-associated chains. A total of fewer than 200 TCR beta chains were listed by the study as associated with cytomegalovirus. Strong co-occurrence of HLA alleles, especially DR and DQ, made assigning TCR associations to individual alleles difficult. The authors suggested that the approach could potentially be generalized to other disease states and immunological phenotypes. The cohort was sequenced for TCR beta chains only, and without alpha or paired-chain data the features that could be detected were limited. An association between a missense DCLRE1C variant and V-gene and J-gene trimming of TCR beta chains was found in a later genetic analysis and replicated in an independent cohort. Three of the identified cytomegalovirus-associated TCR beta chains were confirmed in vitro to be specific for cytomegalovirus antigens. Cytomegalovirus status was reported to be diagnosed by the classifier with high specificity and sensitivity in both the original and validation cohorts. Roughly uniform sequencing depth across donors was assumed in presence/absence analyses, although this assumption may not hold. In an earlier analysis of more than 450 of the donors, most TCR beta V segments were observed in productive rearrangements about 87% or about 30% of the time, broadly matching IMGT annotations. Approximately 16 rarely observed V segments, including chromosome 9 orphons, were excluded from the earlier analysis of some 590 of the donors because counts were too low.

The cohort was made up of about 670 healthy bone marrow donors. At the time of sampling, every cohort member was nominally healthy, though immune exposures that went unrecorded were likely present. The donor was CMV seronegative and belonged to the group of roughly 330 seronegative cohort members. A peripheral blood sample was provided by each donor, and peripheral blood mononuclear cells were used for TCR beta sequencing. The Qiagen DNeasy Blood Extraction Kit was used to extract genomic DNA from the blood cell samples. Remarks on this clone: Its antigen remains unidentified. Base qualities are missing; no much larger clone stands one base away.

Library preparation used the immunoSEQ multiplex PCR assay. For the multiplex PCR, a mixture combining 60 forward primers for TCR Vbeta segments and 13 reverse primers for TCR Jbeta segments was used. The CDR3 region of rearranged TCR beta genes was amplified from genomic DNA with a multiplex PCR assay. Amplified TCR beta libraries were sequenced as 87-base-pair reads on the Illumina HiSeq System. The original methods were these. In a later analysis, tens of millions of unique TCR beta chains were counted across the 500 to 700 repertoires, and around 11 million of these chains were shared by at least two donors. Raw reads were error-corrected and collapsed into unique sequences with a nearest-neighbor algorithm that merged closely related sequences to remove PCR and sequencing errors. Alignment of CDR3 sequences to IMGT reference sequences was used to assign V, D and J gene segments. For a sequence to be retained, a match of at least six nucleotides to both a V gene segment and a J gene segment was required. Rearrangements were classified as productive when the CDR3 lacked stop codons and remained in frame with V and J, and all other rearrangements were classified as non-productive. CDR3 was defined by IMGT convention, running from the second conserved V-encoded cysteine to the conserved J-encoded phenylalanine. In an earlier analysis of around 640 of the donors, sequences lacking an unambiguous match to a single V gene segment were excluded. An earlier analysis of about 590 of the donors classified V segments as functional when productive rearrangements were above 56.7% and as segregating when the standard deviation between donors was above 5%. A statistical classification framework was built to diagnose cytomegalovirus status from the catalog of TCR beta chain sequences. In a later analysis, TCR nucleotide sequences were compared against IMGT/GENE-DB human TR gene sequences so that V and J genes could be assigned. The TCRdist pipeline was used in a later analysis to assign CDR3 sequences and most-parsimonious VDJ recombination scenarios. A later analysis defined each TCR beta chain by its CDR3 amino acid sequence plus V-gene family, and excluded reads lacking a unique V-gene family. To address suspected cross-contamination and a sequencing artifact, a later analysis removed roughly 580 highly shared, low-generation-probability nucleotide sequences. For each public chain, a later analysis derived a clonal expansion index from normalized ranks of inferred template counts within each repertoire. In a later analysis, generation probabilities were computed with a VDJ recombination model fitted to out-of-frame rearrangements, and the resulting probabilities were checked against IGoR. A later analysis scored TCR-TCR, TCR-HLA and TCR-CMV co-occurrence with hypergeometric tests, applying a repertoire-size bias correction to TCR pairs. False discovery rates were estimated in a later analysis by permuting HLA or CMV assignments 20 times. In a later analysis, co-occurring TCRs were grouped using DBSCAN, with TCRdist sequence similarity added in when clustering inside HLA-allele-positive subsets. Repertoires with fewer than 30,000 or more than 120,000 public chains, plus five repertoires with anomalous nucleotide sharing, were excluded from co-occurrence clustering. Not all clones reach the TCRdb copy of this immuneACCESS table, which keeps in-frame sequences only. Checked studies attribute under half of the gap to unresolved V genes and leave the rest unexplained. V and J calls and clone size are copied from that table; D and trimming were computed from the DNA. The sample includes around 170,000 clones, with about 80% observed a single time. The ten largest clones capture around 0.74% of the sample.

This TCR was recovered from a woman in her thirties or forties in good health and CMV-seronegative. Specimen: PBMCs.

This receptor carries the CDR3 CASSLGSYEQYF. The nucleotide sequence reads TGTGCCAGCAGCCTAGGCTCGTACGAGCAGTACTTC. The V and J genes are TRBV7-6 and TRBJ2-5, with the identity of the D gene unclear. Matching the DNA end better, TRBJ2-7 makes the J call doubtful. The CDR3, from cysteine to phenylalanine, totals 12 residues. Solely the CDR3 DNA is kept, with 36 bases framed from the first base. The CDR1 and CDR2 encoded by the germline V gene are SGHVS and FNYEAQ.